The 19 T cell receptor beta chains given below trace back to one sample, sequenced in a study of T cell responses to AZD1222 COVID-19 vaccine. Data came from immunoSEQ multiplex PCR; TCRdb stores just in-frame clones and leaves some out. The profile shows 150,000 to 200,000 clones, approximately 90% of them singletons. The sample in question was peripheral blood, obtained on day 0 of AZD1222 vaccination. These receptor sequences come from an adult in good health.

The CDR3 protein is CASSERGQGGEAFF. CDR3 bases: TGTGCCAGCAGCGAGAGGGGACAGGGTGGTGAAGCTTTCTTT. The gene calls are TRBV9 and TRBJ1-1, with 9 bases that match TRBD1. The CDR3 runs to 14 residues. V was pared by 3 bases and J by 7 bases, with 7 bases of the junction left unmatched. Germline assignment: CDR1 SGDLS and CDR2 YYNGEE.

The chain employs TRBV7-9 and TRBJ2-1, with no clear D. V was cut by 2 bases and J by 10 bases, with 9 bases left in between. The CDR3 is 12 amino acids. The germline V gene has CDR1 SEHNR and CDR2 FQNEAQ (reference sequence). CDR3 amino acids: CASSLMWNEQFF. CDR3 bases: TGTGCCAGCAGCTTAATGTGGAACGAGCAGTTCTTC.

The rearrangement uses TRBV14 and TRBJ2-5, with TRBD2 matching over 14 bases. The germline CDR1 and CDR2 sequences are SGHDN and FVKESK. Trimming took 4 bases from V and 3 from J; bases not matched to a gene: 13. The CDR3 consists of 19 residues. The CDR3 nucleotides are TGTGCCAGCAGCCCCCCCTCACGGACTAGCGGGGGGTCAGAAGAGACCCAGTACTTC. This translates into CASSPPSRTSGGSEETQYF.

V and J are TRBV7-3 and TRBJ1-4, with 9 bases aligning to TRBD1. The germline CDR1 and CDR2 sequences are SGHTA and FQGTGA. The CDR3 has 18 residues. Trimming took 6 bases from V and 4 from J; bases not matched to a gene: 15. CDR3 bases: TGTGCCAGCAGAGAGAACAGGGGGCCAGGGCCAAATAATGAAAAACTGTTTTTT. This encodes CASRENRGPGPNNEKLFF.

This clone came up once. This chain connects TRBV4-1 to TRBJ2-2; D remains ambiguous. CDR1 and CDR2 (germline): MGHRA, YSYEKL. The CDR3 has 17 amino acids. V was clipped by 4 bases and J by 2 bases, with 17 bases between them. The CDR3 is CASSRPPEHLNTGELFF. The CDR3 DNA reads TGCGCCAGCAGCCGCCCCCCAGAGCATCTAAACACCGGGGAGCTGTTTTTT.

The rearrangement joins TRBV3-1 (or the pseudogene TRBV3-2) to TRBJ2-2; 12 positions agree with TRBD2. After removal of 8 bases from V and 8 bases from J, the junction contained 3 bases not matched to a gene. Germline V gene sequence: CDR1 LGHDT, CDR2 YNNKEL (reference sequence). This CDR3 contains 13 residues. This CDR3 reads CASSGTSGGELFF. The CDR3 DNA sequence: TGTGCCAGCTCGGGGACTAGCGGGGGGGAGCTGTTTTTT.

CDR3 sequence reads: CASSLVRANSPLHF. CDR3 sequence (DNA): TGTGCCAGCAGCTTAGTAAGGGCCAATTCACCCCTCCACTTT. J is TRBJ1-6 and V is TRBV7-2; no clear D gene. The CDR3 runs 14 residues. V was shortened by 1 base and J by 7 bases, with 8 bases between the two germline ends. The germline CDR1 and CDR2 sequences are SGHTA and FQGNSA.

This clone was seen once. The chain combines TRBV4-1 with TRBJ1-5; D gene ambiguous. This CDR3 contains 18 residues. V was shortened by 4 bases and J by 0 bases, with 19 bases between the two germline ends. From germline, CDR1 is MGHRA and CDR2 YSYEKL. The CDR3 DNA reads as TGCGCCAGCAGCCTTGAAGTGAGTACGGTAAATAGCAATCAGCCCCAGCATTTT. It encodes CASSLEVSTVNSNQPQHF.

This clone has a single count. The chain carries TRBV24-1 and TRBJ2-1, with 7 bases that match TRBD2. This CDR3 has 16 residues. The germline CDR1 and CDR2 sequences are KGHDR and SFDVKD. V shed 3 bases, J shed 5 bases, and the junction held 9 bases outside the gene matches. This CDR3 is CATSDPQGSGNNEQFF. CDR3 DNA: TGTGCCACCAGTGATCCACAAGGGAGCGGGAACAATGAGCAGTTCTTC.

This chain connects TRBV12-3 or TRBV12-4 to TRBJ1-2; D remains unclear. The CDR3 is 13 amino acids. V lost 6 bases, J lost 6 bases, and 14 bases lay in between. The CDR3 spells CASSRVNSNGYTF. CDR3 nucleotides: TGTGCCAGCAGCCGGGTGAATTCGAATGGCTACACCTTC.

This chain joins TRBV18 and TRBJ1-1; TRBD1 matches 7 bases. The CDR3 contains 16 residues. Germline V gives CDR1 KGHSH, CDR2 LQKENI. J lost 8 bases, V lost 2 bases, and 14 bases had no gene match. As DNA, the CDR3 is TGTGCCAGCTCACCAAATGGGCCGGGACAGCCATTGGAAGCTTTCTTT. This codes for CASSPNGPGQPLEAFF.

The chain links TRBV19 to TRBJ1-2; 7 nucleotides line up with TRBD1. The CDR3 extends over 14 amino acids. Unmatched junction bases numbered 7, after V lost 3 bases and J lost 6 bases. The germline gives CDR1 LNHDA, CDR2 SQIVND (reference sequence). CDR3 in amino acids: CASSIHRGIDGYTF. CDR3 nucleotide sequence: TGTGCCAGTAGTATCCACAGGGGTATCGATGGCTACACCTTC. The full variable domain, in which reference TRBV19 and TRBJ1-2 provide the parts outside the CDR3, is DGGITQSPKYLFRKEGQNVTLSCEQNLNHDAMYWYRQDPGQGLRLIYYSQIVNDFQKGDIAEGYSVSREKKESFPLTVTSAQKNPTAFYLCASSIHRGIDGYTFGSGTRLTVV.

This clone has only a few counts. The rearrangement links TRBV5-1 to TRBJ1-2; D gene uncertain. Germline V gene data show CDR1 as SGHRS and CDR2 as YFSETQ. This CDR3 comprises 13 residues. Trimming cost V 4 bases and J 8 bases, with 15 bases left between them. CDR3 in amino acids: CASSLTSPEGYTF. For the CDR3, the DNA is TGCGCCAGCAGCCTAACTTCGCCGGAAGGCTACACCTTC.

This clone was recorded only once. The chain carries TRBV6-1 and TRBJ1-5, with unresolved D. There are 13 residues in the CDR3. Germline V gives CDR1 MNHNS, CDR2 SASEGT. Trimming removed 3 bases from V and 6 bases from J, with 9 bases in between. CDR3 amino acids: CASSEVRPQPQHF. The CDR3 DNA is TGTGCCAGCAGTGAGGTAAGGCCTCAGCCCCAGCATTTT.

V gene TRBV6-2 or TRBV6-3 combines with J gene TRBJ1-5; the D gene is possibly TRBD1 (6 bases). Germline V CDR1 and CDR2: MNHEY, SVGEGT. The CDR3 totals 15 residues. The ends were cut back, 5 bases at V and 0 bases at J, with 11 bases in the middle. This CDR3 is CASSTGMYSNQPQHF. In DNA, the CDR3 is TGTGCCAGCAGTACAGGGATGTATAGCAATCAGCCCCAGCATTTT.

This sequence joins TRBV3-1 (or the pseudogene TRBV3-2) and TRBJ1-3; D call uncertain. From germline, CDR1 is LGHDT and CDR2 YNNKEL (reference sequence). Trimming left V 2 bases short and J 4 bases short, with 12 bases between. This CDR3 spans 15 amino acids. The CDR3 coding sequence is TGTGCCAGCAGCCAACCGTGGGCATCCGGAAACACCATATATTTT. This encodes CASSQPWASGNTIYF.

CDR3 sequence (DNA): TGTGCCAGCAGTACAGGGGGGGACACTGAAGCTTTCTTT. It is translated as CASSTGGDTEAFF. The V gene is TRBV2, the J gene TRBJ1-1; 8 nucleotides align to TRBD1. The V segment lost 5 bases and the J segment 3 bases; nucleotides outside the gene matches: 2. CDR1 SNHLY and CDR2 FYNNEI come from the germline V gene. The CDR3 spans 13 residues.

This chain links TRBV5-4 with TRBJ2-7; 8 bases agree with TRBD2. Looked up from germline, CDR1 is SGHNT and CDR2 is YYREEE (reference sequence). This CDR3 is built from 15 residues. V was pared by 4 bases and J by 1 base, with 7 bases of the junction left unmatched. The CDR3 DNA sequence: TGTGCCAGCAGCGTCGGGGGGGCCAGTTCCTACGAGCAGTACTTC. Protein: CASSVGGASSYEQYF.

This clone showed up just a few times. The same CDR3 also results from other DNA sequences found in this sample. The chain combines TRBV28 with TRBJ1-6; D is possibly TRBD1 (5 bases). Germline-derived CDR1 and CDR2 are MDHEN and SYDVKM. V lost 2 bases to trimming and J lost 10 bases, with 12 bases between them. This CDR3 has 14 residues. The CDR3 is CASSLGRAPSPLHF. For the CDR3, the DNA is TGTGCCAGCAGTTTAGGCAGGGCCCCGTCACCCCTCCACTTT.